Following are 8 T cell receptor beta chains from one sample sequenced in a study of glioma-infiltrating T cells after dendritic cell vaccination (dated by TCRdb to 2016 to 2017). Library prep was done by the immunoSEQ multiplex PCR assay. In TCRdb, the immuneACCESS table is reduced to in-frame sequences with V and J assigned. These tables do not hold every clone; where another copy was compared, an unresolved V gene accounts for under half, and the others remain unexplained. The sample table contains about 94,000 clones; only one count was recorded for 65% to 85% of them. Together, the top ten hold about 5.7% of the sample. Sample time point, as interpreted from the label and publication: after dendritic cell vaccination, including at tumor progression/relapse. The source was blood, collected after dendritic cell vaccination. The receptors derive from a human donor with glioblastoma.

The J gene is TRBJ2-7, the V gene TRBV7-9; TRBD2 matches 9 bases. Germline lookup yields CDR1 SEHNR and CDR2 FQNEAQ (reference sequence). The CDR3 covers 16 residues. V dropped 0 bases and J dropped 5; count of bases not matched to a gene: 8. The CDR3 DNA follows: TGTGCCAGCAGCTTAGCGCTAAGCGGGGGGCGGAACGAGCAGTACTTC. It yields the protein CASSLALSGGRNEQYF.

V usage is TRBV4-2 and J usage is TRBJ1-3; TRBD1 matches 8 bases. The CDR3 contains 17 residues. J was trimmed by 6 bases and V by 8 bases; bases with no gene match: 18. Germline loops: CDR1 LGHNA, CDR2 YNFKEQ. As DNA, the CDR3 is TGTGCCAGCCGGATCGAGGGATCAGGGGGCCGTGTAAACACCATATATTTT. Its translation is CASRIEGSGGRVNTIYF.

The V and J genes are TRBV27 and TRBJ2-3, with D possibly matching TRBD2 (7 bases). Germline V gives CDR1 MNHEY, CDR2 SMNVEV (reference sequence). The ends were cut back, 7 bases at V and 2 bases at J, with 16 bases in the middle. The CDR3 consists of 15 residues. Here the CDR3 DNA reads TGTGCCAGCACCGTGGGGGGGGGCGTCACAGATACGCAGTATTTT. It specifies CASTVGGGVTDTQYF.

The chain employs TRBV4-1 and TRBJ2-7; 7 bases map to TRBD1. The CDR3 is 16 amino acids. Germline V gives CDR1 MGHRA, CDR2 YSYEKL. V shed 0 bases and J 3 bases; nucleotides not matched to a gene: 8. Here the CDR3 DNA reads TGCGCCAGCAGCCAAGAGGACAGGCCTAGCATCTACGAGCAGTACTTC. It specifies CASSQEDRPSIYEQYF.

The sample holds a few counts of this clone. The genes are TRBV6-4 and TRBJ2-5, with D uncertain. V shed 6 bases and J shed 3 bases, with 17 bases lying between them. CDR1 and CDR2 (germline): MRHNA, SNTAGT. This CDR3 spans 15 amino acids. The CDR3 sequence is CASRRSTPAEETQYF. In DNA form, the CDR3 reads TGTGCCAGCAGAAGATCGACTCCGGCGGAAGAGACCCAGTACTTC.

The genes are TRBV4-1 and TRBJ2-3; D ambiguous. This CDR3 spans 15 amino acids. Trimming stripped 1 base from V and 2 bases from J, with 10 bases between. Per germline, CDR1 MGHRA and CDR2 YSYEKL. DNA of the CDR3: TGCGCCAGCAGCCAAGGTGTCCAGTTCACAGATACGCAGTATTTT. It is translated as CASSQGVQFTDTQYF.

This clone was observed a handful of times. The CDR3 is CASRWQGVETGELFF. The CDR3 nucleotides read TGTGCCAGCAGATGGCAGGGTGTTGAGACCGGGGAGCTGTTTTTT. The chain has TRBV6-5 and TRBJ2-2; D may be TRBD1 (5 bases). This CDR3 has 15 residues. Trimming removed 6 bases from V and 5 bases from J, with 16 bases in between. CDR1 is MNHEY, CDR2 SVGAGI, per germline.

The chain joins TRBV4-1 to TRBJ2-5, with 7 positions matching TRBD2. Germline trimming cut 3 bases from V and 2 bases from J; bases unmatched to any gene: 9. The CDR3 sequence is 16 residues long. CDR1 is MGHRA and CDR2 is YSYEKL in the germline V gene. In DNA, the CDR3 is TGCGCCAGCAGCCAGTCCCTAGCGGCGGGACAAGAGACCCAGTACTTC. Translated: CASSQSLAAGQETQYF.